The 10 T cell receptor beta chains in this list originate from one sample, sequenced in a study of blood T cell repertoires in COVID-19. Some clones are missing from TCRdb's copy, which holds only in-frame ones; the method was immunoSEQ multiplex PCR. The sample has around 260,000 clones, 65% to 85% seen once. Sequenced sample: peripheral blood. These TCRs come from a person between 70 and 80 years old with COVID-19, enrolled during active disease.

V is TRBV7-8 and J is TRBJ1-1; D is uncertain. CDR1 and CDR2 (germline): SGHVS, FQNEAQ. The CDR3 loop spans 13 amino acids. Trimming cost V 4 bases and J 1 base, with 7 bases left between them. This chain's CDR3 is CASSSDWNTEAFF. CDR3 bases: TGTGCCAGCAGCTCGGACTGGAACACTGAAGCTTTCTTT.

This chain joins TRBV6-2 or TRBV6-3 and TRBJ1-2, with 8 bases fitting TRBD1. Germline values: CDR1 MNHEY, CDR2 SVGEGT. With 5 bases clipped from V and 6 bases from J, the junction kept 14 bases outside the gene matches. This CDR3 is built from 16 residues. CDR3 nucleotides: TGTGCCAGCAGTCCAGCAAGTTGGAGCAGGGGGCATGGCTACACCTTC. As protein: CASSPASWSRGHGYTF.

This clone was seen repeatedly, ten times or more. This rearrangement joins TRBV27 to TRBJ1-5; maybe TRBD1 (6 bases). V was shortened by 5 bases and J by 5 bases, with 16 bases between the two germline ends. CDR1 MNHEY and CDR2 SMNVEV come from the germline V gene (reference sequence). The CDR3 has 15 residues. CDR3 sequence: CASSPHPDSDQPQHF. Written as DNA, the CDR3 is TGTGCCAGCAGTCCACACCCGGACAGCGATCAGCCCCAGCATTTT.

This clone was recorded once. The J gene is TRBJ1-2, the V gene TRBV3-1 (or the pseudogene TRBV3-2); D gene uncertain. Germline CDR1 is LGHDT and CDR2 is YNNKEL (reference sequence). This CDR3 is built from 15 residues. Trimming shortened V by 1 base and J by 0 bases, and 9 bases separated the two germline ends. This chain's CDR3 is CASSQGTRANYGYTF. CDR3 coding DNA: TGTGCCAGCAGCCAAGGAACCCGGGCTAACTATGGCTACACCTTC.

The rearrangement links TRBV6-5 to TRBJ1-1, with 8 positions matching TRBD1. V was clipped by 8 bases and J by 1 base; unmatched bases: 9. The CDR3 extends over 15 amino acids. From germline, CDR1 is MNHEY and CDR2 SVGAGI. The CDR3, as DNA: TGTGCCAGCGCGGGCTACGGGACAGGGAACACTGAAGCTTTCTTT. Amino acids: CASAGYGTGNTEAFF.

The CDR3 loop is CASSLVSSGPTDTQYF. DNA for the CDR3: TGCGCCAGCAGCTTGGTGTCTAGCGGGCCCACAGATACGCAGTATTTT. This chain uses TRBV5-1 with TRBJ2-3; 8 bases map to TRBD2. J gave up 2 bases and V 0 bases, and 5 bases lay outside the gene matches. This CDR3 is 16 amino acids long. Germline CDR1 reads SGHRS; CDR2 reads YFSETQ.

CDR3 sequence (DNA): TGTGCCAGCAGCAAAGTAGGCAGGGATCACTATGGCTACACCTTC. This sequence encodes CASSKVGRDHYGYTF. V is TRBV21-1 and J is TRBJ1-2; the table's TRBD1 call for D was not verified on the DNA. TRBV21-1 is flagged as a pseudogene. The CDR3 consists of 15 residues.

This clone was found once. The chain employs TRBV6-2 or TRBV6-3 and TRBJ1-1, with TRBD1 identical over 10 bases. The CDR3 length is 15 residues. CDR1 and CDR2 (germline): MNHEY, SVGEGT. J was trimmed by 7 bases and V by 5 bases; bases with no gene match: 10. The DNA for the CDR3 is TGTGCCAGCAGTCAAACGACAGGGGGCCGGGTTGAAGCTTTCTTT. It yields the protein CASSQTTGGRVEAFF.

The V call is TRBV11-1, the J call TRBJ2-4; 7 bases are shared with TRBD1. This CDR3 is 15 amino acids long. The ends lost 4 bases at V and 1 base at J; junction bases unmatched: 4. Looked up from germline, CDR1 is SGHAT and CDR2 is FQDESV (reference sequence). DNA of the CDR3: TGTGCCAGCAGCTCGACAGGGTACGCCAAAAACATTCAGTACTTC. Translation: CASSSTGYAKNIQYF.

The rearrangement joins TRBV23-1 to TRBJ1-4; D is uncertain. TRBV23-1 falls under the ORF class, with uncertain function. Trimming shortened V by 9 bases and J by 10 bases, and 6 bases separated the two germline ends. This CDR3 has 9 residues. The CDR3 DNA sequence: TGCGCCAGAGCTCTAAAACTGTTTTTT. This sequence encodes CARALKLFF.